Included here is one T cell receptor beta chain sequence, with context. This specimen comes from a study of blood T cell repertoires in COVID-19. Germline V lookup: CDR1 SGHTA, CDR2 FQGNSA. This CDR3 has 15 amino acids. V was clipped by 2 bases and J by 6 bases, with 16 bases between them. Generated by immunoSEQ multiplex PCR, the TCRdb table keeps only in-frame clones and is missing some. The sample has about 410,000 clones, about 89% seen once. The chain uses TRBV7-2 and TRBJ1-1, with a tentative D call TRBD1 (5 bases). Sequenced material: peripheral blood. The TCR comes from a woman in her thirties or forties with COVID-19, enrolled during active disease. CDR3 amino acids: CASSLLFAPGAEAFF. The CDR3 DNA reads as TGTGCCAGCAGCTTACTCTTTGCCCCGGGGGCTGAAGCTTTCTTT. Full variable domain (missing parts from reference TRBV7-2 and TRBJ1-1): GAGVSQSPSNKVTEKGKDVELRCDPISGHTALYWYRQSLGQGLEFLIYFQGNSAPDKSGLPSDRFSAERTGGSVSTLTIQRTQQEDSAVYLCASSLLFAPGAEAFFGQGTRLTVV.